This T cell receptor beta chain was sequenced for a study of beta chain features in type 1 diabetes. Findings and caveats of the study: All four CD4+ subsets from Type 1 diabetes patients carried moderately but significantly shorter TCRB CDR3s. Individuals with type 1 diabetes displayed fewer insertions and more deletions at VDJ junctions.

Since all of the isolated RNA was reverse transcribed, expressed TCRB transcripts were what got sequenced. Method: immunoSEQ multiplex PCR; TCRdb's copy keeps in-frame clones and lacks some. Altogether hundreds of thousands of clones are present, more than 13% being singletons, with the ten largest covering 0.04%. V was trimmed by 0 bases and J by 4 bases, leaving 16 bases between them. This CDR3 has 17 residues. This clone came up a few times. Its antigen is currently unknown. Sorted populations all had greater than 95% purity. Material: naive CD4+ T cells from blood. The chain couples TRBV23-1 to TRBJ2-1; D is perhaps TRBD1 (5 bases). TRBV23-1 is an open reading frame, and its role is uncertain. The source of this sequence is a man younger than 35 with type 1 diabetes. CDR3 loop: CASSQSRTRGQYNEQFF. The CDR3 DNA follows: TGCGCCAGCAGTCAATCTCGGACCAGAGGACAATACAATGAGCAGTTCTTC.